The next 30 T cell receptor beta chains were all read from a single sample in a study of cytomegalovirus exposure and HLA in healthy donors (dated by TCRdb to between 2016 and 2019). The library came from the immunoSEQ multiplex PCR assay. For the multiplex PCR, a mixture combining 60 forward primers for TCR Vbeta segments and 13 reverse primers for TCR Jbeta segments was used. This immuneACCESS table, as held by TCRdb, lists in-frame sequences with V and J called but not all clones. Of the missing ones, under half trace to an unresolved V gene in checked studies; the others have no known cause. This sample lists fewer than 100,000 clones; around 70% were detected once. Together, the top ten hold over 0.95% of the sample. The sample comprised PBMCs. The receptors were sampled from a female donor in good health and CMV-seronegative.

The V gene is TRBV7-9, the J gene TRBJ1-4, with D possibly being TRBD1 (6 bases). Trimming took off 3 bases at V and 7 bases at J, with 12 bases between the two ends. The CDR3 length is 14 residues. Per germline, CDR1 SEHNR and CDR2 FQNEAQ (reference sequence). Written as DNA, the CDR3 is TGTGCCAGCAGCTTGGGAGGGGGGGCTGAAAAACTGTTTTTT. Protein sequence: CASSLGGGAEKLFF.

J is TRBJ2-2 and V is TRBV6-6, with 10 nucleotides matching TRBD2. With V trimmed by 1 base and J by 6 bases, 2 bases remained unmatched. The CDR3 consists of 15 residues. CDR1 is MNHNY and CDR2 is SVGAGI in the germline V gene (reference sequence). The CDR3 DNA reads as TGTGCCAGCAGTTACTTACTAGCGGGACCCGGGGAGCTGTTTTTT. Encoded protein: CASSYLLAGPGELFF.

The rearrangement uses TRBV7-9 and TRBJ1-4; 7 bases map to TRBD1. The V gene's germline CDR1 is SEHNR and CDR2 FQNEAQ (reference sequence). The CDR3 has 16 residues. V lost 2 bases to trimming and J lost 4 bases; unmatched junction nucleotides: 7. This chain's CDR3 is CASSLTSRDSNEKLFF. The CDR3 nucleotides read TGTGCCAGCAGCTTAACGAGCAGGGACAGTAATGAAAAACTGTTTTTT.

The V gene is TRBV6-5, the J gene TRBJ1-5, with no clear D. The germline V gene encodes CDR1 MNHEY and CDR2 SVGAGI. The V and J ends lost 5 bases and 0 bases respectively, with 8 bases between them. The CDR3 extends over 14 amino acids. The CDR3 DNA reads TGTGCCAGCAGTCCGTCACTTAGCAATCAGCCCCAGCATTTT. Amino acids: CASSPSLSNQPQHF.

This sequence joins TRBV30 and TRBJ1-5; 8 nucleotides line up with TRBD1. The CDR3 extends over 16 amino acids. With V trimmed by 0 bases and J by 8 bases, 12 bases remained unmatched. The germline gives CDR1 GTSNPN, CDR2 SVGIG (reference sequence). Written as DNA, the CDR3 is TGTGCCTGGAGTGTTGGTTCCGCAGGGGGCGGGGAGCCCCAGCATTTT. This encodes CAWSVGSAGGGEPQHF.

The chain carries TRBV5-1 and TRBJ2-7; 7 positions agree with TRBD1. The CDR3 has 15 residues. Per the germline V gene, CDR1 is SGHRS and CDR2 is YFSETQ. Trimming cost V 4 bases and J 0 bases; bases outside gene matches: 7. In DNA form, the CDR3 reads TGCGCCAGCAGCATCGACAGGGCCACCTCCTACGAGCAGTACTTC. This sequence encodes CASSIDRATSYEQYF.

This clone was seen a few times. V and J are TRBV4-1 and TRBJ2-7, with 9 bases matching TRBD2. This CDR3 contains 16 residues. The germline gives CDR1 MGHRA, CDR2 YSYEKL. J lost 6 bases, V lost 0 bases, and 9 bases had no gene match. The DNA of the CDR3 is TGCGCCAGCAGCCAAGATAAAGGGACTAGCTTCCCCGAGCAGTACTTC. Protein sequence: CASSQDKGTSFPEQYF.

This chain connects TRBV30 to TRBJ1-5; possible D gene TRBD1, 5 bases. The germline V and J ends were trimmed by 3 bases and 3 bases, with 12 bases remaining between them. In germline, CDR1 is GTSNPN, CDR2 SVGIG (reference sequence). The CDR3 runs 14 residues. Written as DNA, the CDR3 is TGTGCCTGGAGCGCCGGGACTGACAATCAGCCCCAGCATTTT. It translates to CAWSAGTDNQPQHF.

The rearrangement uses TRBV18 and TRBJ2-7, with TRBD2 matching 8 bases. V gave up 4 bases and J gave up 5 bases; unmatched junction bases: 10. CDR1 and CDR2 (germline): KGHSH, LQKENI. The CDR3 totals 15 residues. The CDR3 nucleotides read TGTGCCAGCTCACGGGCGGCTAGCGGGTCCCACGAGCAGTACTTC. Translated: CASSRAASGSHEQYF. The full variable domain, completed using reference TRBV18 and TRBJ2-7, is NAGVMQNPRHLVRRRGQEARLRCSPMKGHSHVYWYRQLPEEGLKFMVYLQKENIIDESGMPKERFSAEFPKEGPSILRIQQVVRGDSAAYFCASSRAASGSHEQYFGPGTRLTVT.

The gene calls are TRBV4-3 and TRBJ2-7; 10 bases agree with TRBD2. This CDR3 spans 18 amino acids. Germline V gene data show CDR1 as LGHNA and CDR2 as YSLEER. J was trimmed by 7 bases and V by 0 bases; bases with no gene match: 15. CDR3 sequence reads: CASSQEGQWLAGAGEQYF. The CDR3 bases are TGCGCCAGCAGCCAAGAAGGACAATGGCTAGCGGGGGCTGGGGAGCAGTACTTC.

The chain has TRBV27 and TRBJ2-5; 10 bases are a match to TRBD2. The CDR3 has 18 amino acids. Germline V gene sequence: CDR1 MNHEY, CDR2 SMNVEV (reference sequence). V lost 6 bases to trimming and J lost 5 bases; unmatched junction nucleotides: 18. The CDR3 DNA reads as TGTGCCAGCAGAGTCAAACAAGGAAGCGGGAGGGCCGGTGAGACCCAGTACTTC. Protein: CASRVKQGSGRAGETQYF.

The chain couples TRBV6-5 to TRBJ1-5; tentatively, D is TRBD1 (5 bases). CDR1 MNHEY and CDR2 SVGAGI come from the germline V gene. Trimming left V 4 bases short and J 5 bases short, with 18 bases between. The CDR3 has 16 amino acids. CDR3 in amino acids: CASSSLKVTGHQPQHF. DNA of the CDR3: TGTGCCAGCAGTTCCCTGAAAGTTACAGGCCATCAGCCCCAGCATTTT.

This rearrangement joins TRBV6-6 to TRBJ1-1; no clear D. The germline gives CDR1 MNHNY, CDR2 SVGAGI (reference sequence). Trimming removed 6 bases from V and 2 bases from J, with 7 bases in between. This CDR3 is built from 12 residues. CDR3 in DNA: TGTGCCAGCAGGGAGCCAAACACTGAAGCTTTCTTT. Amino acid sequence: CASREPNTEAFF.

The V and J genes are TRBV10-3 and TRBJ2-3, with TRBD2 matching 14 bases. The CDR3 runs 17 residues. Germline CDR1 is ENHRY and CDR2 is SYGVKD. V shed 10 bases, J shed 3 bases, and the junction held 12 bases outside the gene matches. The CDR3 DNA follows: TGTGCCACCGGAGGGACTAGCGGGAGCGTAAGGACAGATACGCAGTATTTT. Translated, it gives CATGGTSGSVRTDTQYF.

The rearrangement joins TRBV5-1 to TRBJ2-2, with 8 bases identical to TRBD1. This CDR3 contains 14 residues. Germline values: CDR1 SGHRS, CDR2 YFSETQ. Germline trimming cut 4 bases from V and 1 base from J; bases unmatched to any gene: 0. The DNA of the CDR3 is TGCGCCAGCAGCGGGACAGGGAACACCGGGGAGCTGTTTTTT. Its translation is CASSGTGNTGELFF.

J is TRBJ1-5 and V is TRBV6-6, with D perhaps matching TRBD1 (6 bases). V was shortened by 9 bases and J by 0 bases, with 12 bases between the two germline ends. This CDR3 region has 14 residues. CDR1 is MNHNY and CDR2 is SVGAGI in the germline V gene (reference sequence). CDR3 in amino acids: CASKNRDSNQPQHF. In DNA form, the CDR3 reads TGTGCCAGTAAGAACAGGGATAGCAATCAGCCCCAGCATTTT.

The gene calls are TRBV5-1 and TRBJ2-1, with a tentative D call TRBD1 (6 bases). Germline CDR1 and CDR2: SGHRS and YFSETQ. Trimming took 0 bases from V and 11 from J, leaving 12 bases between them. The CDR3 has 13 amino acids. The CDR3 reads CASSLVSGTQQFF. CDR3 in DNA: TGCGCCAGCAGCTTGGTCTCCGGGACACAGCAGTTCTTC.

J is TRBJ2-7 and V is TRBV15; 7 bases are shared with TRBD2. Germline V gives CDR1 LNHNV, CDR2 YYDKDF (reference sequence). The V gene end was trimmed by 3 bases and the J gene end by 3 bases; junction bases not matched to a gene: 5. The CDR3 is 14 amino acids. Here the CDR3 reads CATSSWTSDYEQYF. The CDR3 DNA reads TGTGCCACCAGCAGTTGGACTAGTGACTACGAGCAGTACTTC.

V gene TRBV9 combines with J gene TRBJ2-1; the D gene is possibly TRBD2 (6 bases). V was trimmed by 5 bases and J by 3 bases, leaving 9 bases between them. Germline V gene data show CDR1 as SGDLS and CDR2 as YYNGEE. The CDR3 sequence is 13 residues long. In DNA, the CDR3 is TGTGCCAGCAGAGGCGGGATCTACAATGAGCAGTTCTTC. Amino acids: CASRGGIYNEQFF.

The rearrangement uses TRBV28 and TRBJ2-3, with a weak D call TRBD2 (6 bases). V lost 0 bases and J lost 3, with 13 bases in between. The germline V gene has CDR1 MDHEN and CDR2 SYDVKM. This CDR3 is built from 16 residues. The CDR3 DNA follows: TGTGCCAGCAGTTTATGGGAGGGCGGGGTAACAGATACGCAGTATTTT. This translates into CASSLWEGGVTDTQYF.

The genes are TRBV19 and TRBJ2-7, with TRBD1 matching 7 bases. The CDR3 has 14 amino acids. Germline loops: CDR1 LNHDA, CDR2 SQIVND (reference sequence). V was clipped by 5 bases and J by 2 bases; unmatched bases: 6. Here the CDR3 DNA reads TGTGCCAGTAGTCGCCACGGGACAGCCTACGAGCAGTACTTC. Residues: CASSRHGTAYEQYF. Full variable domain (rest looked up from reference TRBV19 and TRBJ2-7): DGGITQSPKYLFRKEGQNVTLSCEQNLNHDAMYWYRQDPGQGLRLIYYSQIVNDFQKGDIAEGYSVSREKKESFPLTVTSAQKNPTAFYLCASSRHGTAYEQYFGPGTRLTVT.

V is TRBV5-4 and J is TRBJ2-1, with 12 nucleotides matching TRBD2. CDR3 length: 17 amino acids. Looked up from germline, CDR1 is SGHNT and CDR2 is YYREEE (reference sequence). The junction had 9 bases not matched to a gene; V was cut back by 4 bases and J by 4 bases. This CDR3 reads CASSLPTSGGQYNEQFF. In DNA, the CDR3 is TGTGCCAGCAGCCTACCGACTAGCGGGGGTCAGTACAATGAGCAGTTCTTC.

J is TRBJ1-5 and V is TRBV10-3; D not resolved. The CDR3 contains 14 residues. Per germline, CDR1 ENHRY and CDR2 SYGVKD. V was shortened by 2 bases and J by 6 bases, with 11 bases between the two germline ends. DNA for the CDR3: TGTGCCATCAGTGAGATCGAGGGAGTTCAGCCCCAGCATTTT. The encoded protein is CAISEIEGVQPQHF.

The J gene is TRBJ2-1, the V gene TRBV7-2; TRBD2 matches at 10 bases. This CDR3 comprises 14 residues. V lost 4 bases and J lost 8; bases outside the gene matches: 5. CDR1 is SGHTA, CDR2 FQGNSA, per germline. The CDR3 nucleotides read TGTGCCAGCAGCTCCGGACTAGCGGAGCATGAGCAGTTCTTC. This encodes CASSSGLAEHEQFF.

The chain combines TRBV4-3 with TRBJ2-3, with 13 bases matching TRBD2. The germline gives CDR1 LGHNA, CDR2 YSLEER. V dropped 0 bases and J dropped 5; count of bases not matched to a gene: 11. CDR3 size: 19 residues. CDR3 sequence: CASSQDSGLAGFQEDTQYF. DNA for the CDR3: TGCGCCAGCAGCCAAGATTCGGGACTAGCGGGGTTCCAGGAAGATACGCAGTATTTT.

The gene calls are TRBV7-9 and TRBJ1-2; 9 bases line up with TRBD1. The germline V gene encodes CDR1 SEHNR and CDR2 FQNEAQ (reference sequence). V shed 5 bases, J shed 4 bases, and the junction held 8 bases outside the gene matches. The CDR3 is made up of 15 amino acids. CDR3 sequence: CASSLGQGLVYGYTF. The CDR3 coding sequence is TGTGCCAGCAGCCTCGGACAGGGGTTAGTCTATGGCTACACCTTC.

The chain combines TRBV7-2 with TRBJ2-7, with 9 bases fitting TRBD1. The CDR3 sequence is 15 residues long. V gave up 5 bases and J gave up 2 bases; unmatched junction bases: 7. Germline lookup yields CDR1 SGHTA and CDR2 FQGNSA. Here the CDR3 reads CASSPYGTGTYEQYF. Here the CDR3 DNA reads TGTGCCAGCAGCCCCTACGGGACAGGGACCTACGAGCAGTACTTC. Using reference TRBV7-2 and TRBJ2-7 for the parts outside the CDR3, the full variable domain is GAGVSQSPSNKVTEKGKDVELRCDPISGHTALYWYRQSLGQGLEFLIYFQGNSAPDKSGLPSDRFSAERTGGSVSTLTIQRTQQEDSAVYLCASSPYGTGTYEQYFGPGTRLTVT.

The J gene is TRBJ2-1, the V gene TRBV18, with 11 bases that match TRBD1. Germline V lookup: CDR1 KGHSH, CDR2 LQKENI. With 5 bases clipped from V and 5 bases from J, the junction kept 14 bases outside the gene matches. This CDR3 is built from 18 residues. The chain's CDR3 is CASSWVMPGTGGNNEQFF. DNA of the CDR3: TGTGCCAGCTCATGGGTAATGCCCGGGACAGGGGGAAACAATGAGCAGTTCTTC. Drawing the rest from reference TRBV18 and TRBJ2-1, the complete variable domain is NAGVMQNPRHLVRRRGQEARLRCSPMKGHSHVYWYRQLPEEGLKFMVYLQKENIIDESGMPKERFSAEFPKEGPSILRIQQVVRGDSAAYFCASSWVMPGTGGNNEQFFGPGTRLTVL.

The gene calls are TRBV4-1 and TRBJ1-6, with 7 bases matching TRBD1. Per germline, CDR1 MGHRA and CDR2 YSYEKL. J lost 5 bases, V lost 7 bases, and 5 bases had no gene match. The CDR3 loop spans 14 amino acids. The CDR3 is CASNKDRDNSPLHF. In DNA, the CDR3 is TGCGCCAGCAACAAAGACAGGGATAATTCACCCCTCCACTTT.

This rearrangement joins TRBV28 to TRBJ2-7, with 8 nucleotides matching TRBD2. The length of the CDR3 is 16 residues. CDR1 and CDR2 (germline): MDHEN, SYDVKM. Trimming removed 6 bases from V and 5 bases from J; junction bases left unmatched: 15. The CDR3 loop reads CASSLVREGGSHEQYF. As DNA, the CDR3 is TGTGCCAGCAGCCTAGTCCGGGAGGGCGGGAGCCACGAGCAGTACTTC.